These 27 T cell receptor beta chains share one sample of origin, sequenced in a study of T cell responses to AZD1222 COVID-19 vaccine. Some clones are missing from TCRdb's copy, which holds only in-frame ones; the method was immunoSEQ multiplex PCR. The data show 200,000 or so clones, about 89% seen once. The specimen comprised peripheral blood, sampled on day 0 of MenACWY control vaccination. The receptors here all came from an adult in good health.

V gene TRBV19 combines with J gene TRBJ2-7; TRBD2 matches at 11 bases. The germline V gene has CDR1 LNHDA and CDR2 SQIVND (reference sequence). The CDR3 is 14 residues long. V gave up 5 bases and J gave up 3 bases; unmatched junction bases: 3. The CDR3 nucleotides are TGTGCCAGTAGTGGCCTAGCGGGGGGCTACGAGCAGTACTTC. Its translation: CASSGLAGGYEQYF. The whole variable domain, filled in from reference TRBV19 and TRBJ2-7, reads DGGITQSPKYLFRKEGQNVTLSCEQNLNHDAMYWYRQDPGQGLRLIYYSQIVNDFQKGDIAEGYSVSREKKESFPLTVTSAQKNPTAFYLCASSGLAGGYEQYFGPGTRLTVT.

V and J are TRBV20-1 and TRBJ2-1; weak D call: TRBD2 (5 bases). The V gene's germline CDR1 is DFQATT and CDR2 SNEGSKA (reference sequence). The CDR3 runs to 11 residues. V gave up 5 bases and J gave up 7 bases, with 9 bases separating them. This chain's CDR3 is CSAGAGNEQFF. In nucleotides, the CDR3 is TGCAGTGCTGGTGCGGGTAATGAGCAGTTCTTC.

This clone was observed a single time. The V call is TRBV25-1, the J call TRBJ1-6, with 7 bases lining up with TRBD1. The germline V gene has CDR1 MGHDK and CDR2 SYGVNS. This CDR3 has 15 residues. The V and J ends lost 3 bases and 6 bases, in that order; junction bases with no gene match: 5. The CDR3 DNA follows: TGTGCCAGCAGTGATCGCGGGACAGTTAATTCACCCCTCCACTTT. Protein: CASSDRGTVNSPLHF.

The chain combines TRBV7-8 with TRBJ2-5; no clear D. Germline CDR1 SGHVS, CDR2 FQNEAQ. The CDR3 runs 13 residues. Trimming stripped 6 bases from V and 2 bases from J, with 10 bases between. CDR3 nucleotides: TGTGCCAGCAGTCAGGACCGTCAAGAGACCCAGTACTTC. This encodes CASSQDRQETQYF. Drawing the rest from reference TRBV7-8 and TRBJ2-5, the complete variable domain is GAGVSQSPRYKVAKRGQDVALRCDPISGHVSLFWYQQALGQGPEFLTYFQNEAQLDKSGLPSDRFFAERPEGSVSTLKIQRTQQEDSAVYLCASSQDRQETQYFGPGTRLLVL.

The chain carries TRBV5-6 and TRBJ1-4, with 9 bases lining up with TRBD1. Losses at the gene ends were 0 bases for V and 5 bases for J; bases not matched to a gene: 2. The CDR3 has 15 residues. Germline V gives CDR1 SGHDT, CDR2 YYEEEE. The CDR3 nucleotides are TGTGCCAGCAGCTTGGACAGGGGGCGGAATGAAAAACTGTTTTTT. This encodes CASSLDRGRNEKLFF.

This chain links TRBV14 with TRBJ2-7; possibly TRBD2 for D (5 bases). Trimming took off 8 bases at V and 2 bases at J, with 19 bases between the two ends. Germline values: CDR1 SGHDN, CDR2 FVKESK. The CDR3 extends over 15 amino acids. CDR3 DNA: TGTGCCAGCGGCGGGTCCTTCCCTCATCCCTACGAGCAGTACTTC. Protein product: CASGGSFPHPYEQYF.

The chain couples TRBV18 to TRBJ1-2, with D tentatively TRBD1 (5 bases). The length of the CDR3 is 14 residues. CDR1 is KGHSH and CDR2 is LQKENI in the germline V gene. V dropped 0 bases and J dropped 10 bases, with 15 bases sitting between them. The CDR3 nucleotides are TGTGCCAGCTCACCACCATCTATAGACAGATACTACACCTTC. This encodes CASSPPSIDRYYTF.

This chain joins TRBV7-2 and TRBJ2-3, with 9 bases lining up with TRBD1. Germline V lookup: CDR1 SGHTA, CDR2 FQGNSA. The CDR3 sequence is 15 residues long. After removal of 4 bases from V and 4 bases from J, the junction contained 6 bases not matched to a gene. CDR3 residues: CASSSQGAGSDTQYF. In nucleotides, the CDR3 is TGTGCCAGCAGCTCACAGGGGGCCGGGTCAGATACGCAGTATTTT.

The chain carries TRBV4-2 and TRBJ2-5, with 8 nucleotides matching TRBD2. V lost 1 base and J lost 2; bases outside the gene matches: 6. Germline values: CDR1 LGHNA, CDR2 YNFKEQ. This CDR3 region has 16 residues. CDR3 DNA sequence: TGTGCCAGCAGCCAAGCGGGAGGGCAGCCTCAAGAGACCCAGTACTTC. Protein product: CASSQAGGQPQETQYF.

V and J are TRBV19 and TRBJ2-7; D possibly matches TRBD1 or TRBD2 (5 bases each). Germline CDR1 reads LNHDA; CDR2 reads SQIVND (reference sequence). Between the trimmed V and J ends, which lost 0 bases and 4 bases, there was a span of 13 bases. This CDR3 is built from 15 residues. The CDR3 DNA reads as TGTGCCAGTAGTATAGATGGGACGCCGTCATACGAGCAGTACTTC. Protein: CASSIDGTPSYEQYF.

The chain employs TRBV19 and TRBJ2-1, with 10 bases fitting TRBD2. Germline CDR1 LNHDA, CDR2 SQIVND (reference sequence). The CDR3 runs 16 residues. Losses at the gene ends were 2 bases for V and 1 base for J; bases not matched to a gene: 2. The CDR3 bases are TGTGCCAGTAGTATACTAGCGGGAGTGTCCTACAATGAGCAGTTCTTC. Translated, it gives CASSILAGVSYNEQFF. The full variable domain, its missing parts supplied by reference TRBV19 and TRBJ2-1, is DGGITQSPKYLFRKEGQNVTLSCEQNLNHDAMYWYRQDPGQGLRLIYYSQIVNDFQKGDIAEGYSVSREKKESFPLTVTSAQKNPTAFYLCASSILAGVSYNEQFFGPGTRLTVL.

The chain uses TRBV12-3 or TRBV12-4 and TRBJ1-1, with D maybe TRBD1 (5 bases). The CDR3 is 13 residues long. Deletions cut 10 bases from V and 5 bases from J, with 17 bases between. CDR3 protein: CATRGGMVTEAFF. The CDR3 nucleotides read TGTGCCACTCGGGGGGGGATGGTTACTGAAGCTTTCTTT.

This clone has a handful of counts. V and J are TRBV5-4 and TRBJ1-5; D not certain. Trimming stripped 1 base from V and 1 base from J, with 15 bases between. The CDR3 loop spans 17 amino acids. Germline V gives CDR1 SGHNT, CDR2 YYREEE (reference sequence). In nucleotides, the CDR3 is TGTGCCAGCAGCTTGCCCCGCTTCCGTGGGAGCAATCAGCCCCAGCATTTT. Amino acids: CASSLPRFRGSNQPQHF. Looking up the rest from reference TRBV5-4 and TRBJ1-5 gives the full variable domain: ETGVTQSPTHLIKTRGQQVTLRCSSQSGHNTVSWYQQALGQGPQFIFQYYREEENGRGNFPPRFSGLQFPNYSSELNVNALELDDSALYLCASSLPRFRGSNQPQHFGDGTRLSIL.

In this sample, this clone turned up once. This sample includes further DNA sequences coding for the same CDR3. This sequence joins TRBV5-6 and TRBJ1-5; maybe TRBD1 (5 bases). CDR3 length: 12 amino acids. The V gene lost 1 base and the J gene lost 7 bases, with 6 bases spanning the gap. CDR1 is SGHDT, CDR2 YYEEEE, per germline. The CDR3 is CASSLRGQPQHF. The CDR3 DNA reads TGTGCCAGCAGCTTGCGGGGGCAGCCCCAGCATTTT.

V usage is TRBV28 and J usage is TRBJ2-1; D not certain. CDR1 is MDHEN and CDR2 is SYDVKM in the germline V gene. Trimming stripped 6 bases from V and 5 bases from J, with 11 bases between. CDR3 length: 13 amino acids. The CDR3 loop reads CASSPSHDNEQFF. The CDR3 DNA sequence: TGTGCCAGCAGCCCATCCCATGACAATGAGCAGTTCTTC.

The chain couples TRBV28 to TRBJ1-6, with D possibly being TRBD1 (5 bases). Germline CDR1 reads MDHEN; CDR2 reads SYDVKM. The CDR3 runs to 14 residues. The V end was cut by 3 bases, the J end by 6 bases, with 9 bases between. The DNA for the CDR3 is TGTGCCAGCAGTTTGTGGCAGGGTAATTCACCCCTCCACTTT. This translates into CASSLWQGNSPLHF.

The chain recombines TRBV27 with TRBJ1-2; maybe TRBD1 (6 bases). From germline, CDR1 is MNHEY and CDR2 SMNVEV (reference sequence). This CDR3 is 15 amino acids long. Trimming stripped 7 bases from V and 6 bases from J, with 21 bases between. CDR3 DNA sequence: TGTGCCAGCAAAACTCAGGGGTTAGACCTCCATGGCTACACCTTC. This sequence encodes CASKTQGLDLHGYTF.

Written as DNA, the CDR3 is TGTGCCAGCAGTGCGGACGGGGCCTACGAGCAGTACTTC. It translates to CASSADGAYEQYF. The rearrangement links TRBV9 to TRBJ2-7; the D gene is possibly TRBD2 (5 bases). Germline V CDR1 and CDR2: SGDLS, YYNGEE. The V gene lost 5 bases and the J gene lost 2 bases, with 11 bases spanning the gap. This CDR3 comprises 13 residues.

In this sample, this clone turned up once. This rearrangement joins TRBV19 to TRBJ2-1; TRBD2 is a possible D gene (6 bases). The CDR3 consists of 14 residues. CDR1 and CDR2 from the germline V gene are LNHDA and SQIVND (reference sequence). Trimming cost V 6 bases and J 4 bases, with 13 bases left between them. Here the CDR3 reads CASSFGGSYNEQFF. The CDR3, as DNA: TGTGCCAGTAGCTTCGGAGGGAGTTACAATGAGCAGTTCTTC.

The chain combines TRBV7-3 with TRBJ1-6, with 7 bases aligning to TRBD1. This CDR3 comprises 14 residues. V trimming: 5 bases; J trimming: 5 bases; junction bases outside the gene matches: 3. Germline V gene sequence: CDR1 SGHTA, CDR2 FQGTGA. In nucleotides, the CDR3 is TGTGCCAGCAGCCCGGGACAGCATAATTCACCCCTCCACTTT. It codes for CASSPGQHNSPLHF. Drawing the rest from reference TRBV7-3 and TRBJ1-6, the complete variable domain is GAGVSQTPSNKVTEKGKYVELRCDPISGHTALYWYRQSLGQGPEFLIYFQGTGAADDSGLPNDRFFAVRPEGSVSTLKIQRTERGDSAVYLCASSPGQHNSPLHFGNGTRLTVT.

The V gene is TRBV5-5, the J gene TRBJ1-1, with TRBD1 matching over 8 bases. Germline V gene lookup returns CDR1 SGHKS and CDR2 YYEKEE (reference sequence). The CDR3 consists of 12 residues. Losses at the gene ends were 4 bases for V and 10 bases for J; bases not matched to a gene: 6. The CDR3 sequence is CASSLTGDGAFF. CDR3 bases: TGTGCCAGCAGCCTGACAGGGGACGGAGCTTTCTTT.

The chain links TRBV10-3 to TRBJ1-5, with D possibly matching TRBD1 (6 bases). Trimming took off 7 bases at V and 3 bases at J, with 10 bases between the two ends. The CDR3 extends over 13 amino acids. CDR1 and CDR2 from the germline V gene are ENHRY and SYGVKD. The CDR3 reads CAINPGDNQPQHF. CDR3 DNA sequence: TGTGCCATCAATCCAGGGGACAATCAGCCCCAGCATTTT.

The chain uses TRBV5-4 and TRBJ1-2, with D possibly matching TRBD1 (5 bases). The CDR3 has 13 residues. Germline CDR1 SGHNT, CDR2 YYREEE (reference sequence). V lost 4 bases, J lost 4 bases, and 11 bases lay in between. The CDR3 sequence is CASSATESYGYTF. The CDR3, as DNA: TGTGCCAGCAGCGCGACAGAGTCCTATGGCTACACCTTC.

This clone occurred a few times. For the CDR3, the DNA is TGTGCCAGCTCACCACTGTCTGTAGCGTTGGGTGACTATGGCTACACCTTC. As protein: CASSPLSVALGDYGYTF. The rearrangement uses TRBV18 and TRBJ1-2; D is uncertain. The CDR3 length is 17 residues. V was cut by 1 base and J by 3 bases, with 18 bases left in between. Germline CDR1 KGHSH, CDR2 LQKENI.

V gene TRBV28 combines with J gene TRBJ1-1, with 8 bases lining up with TRBD1. The CDR3 has 15 amino acids. Looked up from germline, CDR1 is MDHEN and CDR2 is SYDVKM. V gave up 3 bases and J gave up 8 bases; unmatched junction bases: 11. CDR3 nucleotide sequence: TGTGCCAGCAGTTTTAGGAACAGGGGGAATAGCGAAGCTTTCTTT. Encoded protein: CASSFRNRGNSEAFF.

The gene calls are TRBV24-1 and TRBJ1-5; D is possibly TRBD1 (5 bases). The length of the CDR3 is 13 residues. Germline loops: CDR1 KGHDR, CDR2 SFDVKD. V dropped 5 bases and J dropped 6 bases, with 10 bases sitting between them. The CDR3, as DNA: TGTGCCACCAGTGGGAGGGGTGGTCAGCCCCAGCATTTT. Protein product: CATSGRGGQPQHF.

The rearrangement links TRBV30 to TRBJ2-3; D ambiguous. V was cut by 2 bases and J by 7 bases, with 7 bases left in between. Germline CDR1 is GTSNPN and CDR2 is SVGIG (reference sequence). The CDR3 sequence is 11 residues long. Here the CDR3 reads CAWSYVNTQYF. As DNA, the CDR3 is TGTGCCTGGAGTTATGTAAATACGCAGTATTTT.